These 4 T cell receptor beta chains came from one sample sequenced in a study of T-cell memory formation after mild COVID-19. TCRdb re-called the 5' RACE reads through MiXCR, storing one row per CDR3 protein. The sample has roughly 58,000 distinct CDR3 sequences; roughly 9.5% are singletons. Sequencing used PBMCs or a T cell subset sorted from them (not recorded which). The source is a man aged 18 to 30 who had mild COVID-19 (a few samples of this study predate the infection). Cell type and time point are not known.

This clonotype has at least ten counts. The chain recombines TRBV5-1 with TRBJ1-2; unclear D gene. The CDR3 loop spans 14 amino acids. Germline-derived CDR1 and CDR2 are SGHRS and YFSETQ. V was shortened by 0 bases and J by 0 bases, with 6 bases between the two germline ends. The CDR3 is CASSLEAANYGYTF. The CDR3 DNA reads TGCGCCAGCAGCTTGGAAGCGGCTAACTATGGCTACACCTTC. The full variable domain, completed using reference TRBV5-1 and TRBJ1-2, is KAGVTQTPRYLIKTRGQQVTLSCSPISGHRSVSWYQQTPGQGLQFLFEYFSETQRNKGNFPGRFSGRQFSNSRSEMNVSTLELGDSALYLCASSLEAANYGYTFGSGTRLTVV.

This clonotype was counted only a few times. V usage is TRBV19 and J usage is TRBJ2-6; perhaps TRBD2 as D (6 bases). CDR1 is LNHDA, CDR2 SQIVND, per germline (reference sequence). The ends were cut back, 3 bases at V and 0 bases at J, with 15 bases in the middle. There are 18 residues in the CDR3. The CDR3 sequence: CASSIGGIRYSGANVLTF. The CDR3 DNA reads TGTGCCAGTAGTATCGGAGGGATCCGGTACTCTGGGGCCAACGTCCTGACTTTC.

V usage is TRBV7-2 and J usage is TRBJ2-3; D is undetermined. V was cut by 2 bases and J by 4 bases, with 7 bases left in between. CDR3 length equals 13 residues. Germline CDR1 reads SGHTA; CDR2 reads FQGNSA. CDR3 sequence (DNA): TGTGCCAGCAGCTTAAGGGTCGCAGATACGCAGTATTTT. Protein: CASSLRVADTQYF. Together with reference TRBV7-2 and TRBJ2-3, the CDR3 gives the full variable domain: GAGVSQSPSNKVTEKGKDVELRCDPISGHTALYWYRQSLGQGLEFLIYFQGNSAPDKSGLPSDRFSAERTGGSVSTLTIQRTQQEDSAVYLCASSLRVADTQYFGPGTRLTVL.

As DNA, the CDR3 is TGTGCCAGCTCACCAATGGACAGGGGAAACACCGGGGAGCTGTTTTTT. Encoded protein: CASSPMDRGNTGELFF. The chain is built from TRBV18 and TRBJ2-2; 9 bases are shared with TRBD1. The CDR3 consists of 16 residues. Trimming cost V 2 bases and J 2 bases; bases outside gene matches: 3. Germline values: CDR1 KGHSH, CDR2 LQKENI.